This passage covers 22 T cell receptor beta chains from one sample sequenced in a study of cytomegalovirus exposure and HLA in healthy donors. The primer mix had 60 Vbeta and 13 Jbeta primers. The method was immunoSEQ multiplex PCR; TCRdb's version includes in-frame clones alone and lacks a portion of them. The data hold over 110,000 clones, with over 70% observed a single time. Sequencing was carried out using PBMCs. Source of these receptors: a man in his forties in good health and CMV-seronegative.

The V gene is TRBV7-8, the J gene TRBJ2-7, with 16 bases lining up with TRBD2. The CDR3 has 18 amino acids. V lost 5 bases to trimming and J lost 2 bases; unmatched junction nucleotides: 9. Germline loops: CDR1 SGHVS, CDR2 FQNEAQ. CDR3 coding DNA: TGTGCCAGCAGCGTATTCGGGACTAGCGGGGGGGTCGCCTACGAGCAGTACTTC. It yields the protein CASSVFGTSGGVAYEQYF. The complete variable domain, with remaining parts taken from reference TRBV7-8 and TRBJ2-7, reads GAGVSQSPRYKVAKRGQDVALRCDPISGHVSLFWYQQALGQGPEFLTYFQNEAQLDKSGLPSDRFFAERPEGSVSTLKIQRTQQEDSAVYLCASSVFGTSGGVAYEQYFGPGTRLTVT.

This clone was observed once. The genes are TRBV28 and TRBJ1-2, with D possibly TRBD1 on 6 matching bases. V shed 7 bases and J shed 8 bases, with 17 bases lying between them. Germline-derived CDR1 and CDR2 are MDHEN and SYDVKM. CDR3 size: 13 residues. CDR3 sequence: CASNVQGVWGYTF. Written as DNA, the CDR3 is TGTGCCAGCAACGTACAGGGTGTGTGGGGCTACACCTTC.

The chain combines TRBV30 with TRBJ2-1, with TRBD2 identical over 8 bases. Per germline, CDR1 GTSNPN and CDR2 SVGIG (reference sequence). CDR3 length equals 15 residues. The trim removed 2 bases at V and 7 bases at J, leaving 10 bases unmatched. The CDR3: CAWSPSGGFGNEQFF. The CDR3 DNA reads as TGTGCCTGGAGTCCTTCGGGGGGGTTTGGTAATGAGCAGTTCTTC.

V gene TRBV27 combines with J gene TRBJ1-5; D ambiguous. Germline values: CDR1 MNHEY, CDR2 SMNVEV (reference sequence). There are 15 residues in the CDR3. V lost 8 bases and J lost 2, with 16 bases in between. In nucleotides, the CDR3 is TGTGCCAGCGGCGCACGGCGGGGTGGCAATCAGCCCCAGCATTTT. It specifies CASGARRGGNQPQHF.

This chain connects TRBV10-1 to TRBJ2-2; D perhaps matches TRBD2 (6 bases). The CDR3 covers 16 residues. The V and J ends lost 3 bases and 5 bases respectively, with 16 bases between them. Germline V gene sequence: CDR1 WNHNN, CDR2 SYGVQD (reference sequence). CDR3 bases: TGCGCCAGCAGTGACCACCCACGAGGGACTACCGGGGAGCTGTTTTTT. It encodes CASSDHPRGTTGELFF.

The chain joins TRBV4-2 to TRBJ2-1; TRBD2 matches 9 bases. The CDR3 totals 16 residues. Losses at the gene ends were 3 bases for V and 6 bases for J; bases not matched to a gene: 9. The germline CDR1 and CDR2 sequences are LGHNA and YNFKEQ. CDR3 nucleotides: TGTGCCAGCAGCCAGGTACTAGCGGGCGGGGCCAATGAGCAGTTCTTC. It is translated as CASSQVLAGGANEQFF.

The rearrangement links TRBV6-1 to TRBJ2-7; 7 positions match TRBD2. Germline lookup yields CDR1 MNHNS and CDR2 SASEGT. With V trimmed by 6 bases and J by 2 bases, 4 bases remained unmatched. The CDR3 has 13 amino acids. In DNA form, the CDR3 reads TGTGCCAGCAGAGTGACTAGCCCCTACGAGCAGTACTTC. Residues: CASRVTSPYEQYF.

The CDR3 DNA reads as TGTGCCAGCAGCTCGGGACAGGGCGTTTCACCCCTCCACTTT. This translates into CASSSGQGVSPLHF. The chain uses TRBV7-9 and TRBJ1-6; 9 nucleotides agree with TRBD1. The CDR3 is 14 residues long. Germline CDR1 and CDR2: SEHNR and FQNEAQ (reference sequence). J lost 9 bases, V lost 4 bases, and 4 bases had no gene match.

V usage is TRBV9 and J usage is TRBJ2-7; 10 bases fit TRBD2. V trimming: 4 bases; J trimming: 5 bases; junction bases outside the gene matches: 12. The CDR3 contains 16 residues. CDR1 and CDR2 from the germline V gene are SGDLS and YYNGEE. The CDR3 here is CASSPSGGYSKDEQYF. The CDR3 DNA is TGTGCCAGCAGCCCTAGCGGGGGCTACTCTAAAGACGAGCAGTACTTC.

To note about this clone: Other DNA sequences in the same sample also yield this CDR3. This rearrangement joins TRBV9 to TRBJ1-1; D may be TRBD1 (6 bases). Germline lookup yields CDR1 SGDLS and CDR2 YYNGEE. V gave up 0 bases and J gave up 2 bases, with 11 bases separating them. CDR3 length: 15 amino acids. The CDR3 DNA reads TGTGCCAGCAGCGTAGGGGGGGGGCCAAACACTGAAGCTTTCTTT. It yields the protein CASSVGGGPNTEAFF.

This clone appeared a single time. V usage is TRBV11-2 and J usage is TRBJ1-1, with 9 bases aligning to TRBD1. CDR3 size: 15 residues. The germline gives CDR1 SGHAT, CDR2 FQNNGV. Trimming at V came to 0 bases and at J to 10 bases, leaving 9 bases not matched to a gene. The CDR3 spells CASSLEVGGTGRAFF. CDR3 DNA: TGTGCCAGCAGCTTAGAGGTCGGGGGGACAGGGAGAGCTTTCTTT.

The J gene is TRBJ1-2, the V gene TRBV11-2; TRBD1 might be the D (5 bases). Germline CDR1 SGHAT, CDR2 FQNNGV. The CDR3 has 15 residues. Trimming shortened V by 5 bases and J by 4 bases, and 17 bases separated the two germline ends. In nucleotides, the CDR3 is TGTGCCAGCAGCCCCCGGGGGGGTACCCGCTATGGCTACACCTTC. Protein sequence: CASSPRGGTRYGYTF.

CDR3 nucleotides: TGTGCCAGCAGCGTAGGTTCTAGCGGGGGCTATGAGCAGTTCTTC. Residues: CASSVGSSGGYEQFF. The gene calls are TRBV9 and TRBJ2-1, with 10 bases identical to TRBD2. V was pared by 0 bases and J by 8 bases, with 5 bases of the junction left unmatched. The CDR3 consists of 15 residues. Germline CDR1 and CDR2: SGDLS and YYNGEE.

V is TRBV18 and J is TRBJ1-4; 8 bases match TRBD1. Germline V lookup: CDR1 KGHSH, CDR2 LQKENI. Trimming removed 3 bases from V and 0 bases from J; junction bases left unmatched: 3. This CDR3 has 16 residues. CDR3 amino acids: CASSPSTGATNEKLFF. CDR3 DNA sequence: TGTGCCAGCTCACCTTCGACAGGGGCAACTAATGAAAAACTGTTTTTT.

This clone was seen only a few times. This chain joins TRBV7-2 and TRBJ1-1, with a possible D match to TRBD1 (6 bases). CDR3 length: 15 residues. Germline loops: CDR1 SGHTA, CDR2 FQGNSA. V dropped 2 bases and J dropped 1 base, with 11 bases sitting between them. The chain's CDR3 is CASSLWGGQNTEAFF. In DNA, the CDR3 is TGTGCCAGCAGCTTATGGGGGGGGCAGAACACTGAAGCTTTCTTT.

This clone was recorded only once. This chain connects TRBV19 to TRBJ1-4; 7 positions match TRBD1. V lost 5 bases and J lost 7; bases outside the gene matches: 7. The length of the CDR3 is 14 residues. Germline V CDR1 and CDR2: LNHDA, SQIVND (reference sequence). CDR3 in DNA: TGTGCCAGTAGTTACAGGGGTGGATCTGAAAAACTGTTTTTT. Residues: CASSYRGGSEKLFF.

This rearrangement joins TRBV9 to TRBJ2-2; 10 bases are a match to TRBD1. Germline CDR1 SGDLS, CDR2 YYNGEE. This CDR3 is 16 amino acids long. The V segment lost 2 bases and the J segment 0 bases; nucleotides outside the gene matches: 1. In DNA, the CDR3 is TGTGCCAGCAGCGTTGGGACAGGGGCGAACACCGGGGAGCTGTTTTTT. Translating it yields CASSVGTGANTGELFF.

V and J are TRBV11-2 and TRBJ2-5; 10 bases are shared with TRBD1. Germline CDR1 is SGHAT and CDR2 is FQNNGV. The CDR3 sequence is 14 residues long. Trimming removed 1 base from V and 5 bases from J; junction bases left unmatched: 1. CDR3 protein: CASSLAGQGETQYF. In DNA form, the CDR3 reads TGTGCCAGCAGCTTAGCGGGACAGGGGGAGACCCAGTACTTC.

This clone appeared once. A read error may account for a junction end that differs from germline. The V gene is TRBV5-4, the J gene TRBJ2-1, with D perhaps TRBD2 (6 bases). The CDR3 runs 16 residues. Germline V gene data show CDR1 as SGHNT and CDR2 as YYREEE (reference sequence). CDR3 protein: CASRLGGGPRAVEQFF. Here the CDR3 DNA reads TGTGCCAGCAGATTGGGGGGTGGTCCTAGAGCGGTTGAGCAGTTCTTC.

The chain is built from TRBV2 and TRBJ2-6, with TRBD1 identical over 9 bases. The CDR3 spans 17 residues. The germline gives CDR1 SNHLY, CDR2 FYNNEI. After removal of 4 bases from V and 0 bases from J, the junction contained 4 bases not matched to a gene. CDR3 bases: TGTGCCAGCAGTGCGGGACAGGGTTACTCTGGGGCCAACGTCCTGACTTTC. It translates to CASSAGQGYSGANVLTF. The full variable domain, with the rest looked up from reference TRBV2 and TRBJ2-6, is EPEVTQTPSHQVTQMGQEVILRCVPISNHLYFYWYRQILGQKVEFLVSFYNNEISEKSEIFDDQFSVERPDGSNFTLKIRSTKLEDSAMYFCASSAGQGYSGANVLTFGAGSRLTVL.

V gene TRBV7-6 combines with J gene TRBJ2-3; perhaps TRBD2 as D (5 bases). Trimming left V 7 bases short and J 6 bases short, with 14 bases between. From germline, CDR1 is SGHVS and CDR2 FNYEAQ. The CDR3 consists of 13 residues. CDR3: CASTDPAADTQYF. The CDR3 bases are TGTGCCAGCACCGACCCAGCGGCCGATACGCAGTATTTT.

The J gene is TRBJ1-6, the V gene TRBV10-2, with a possible D match to TRBD1 (5 bases). Deletions cut 2 bases from V and 0 bases from J, with 8 bases between. Germline V gene sequence: CDR1 WSHSY, CDR2 SAAADI. CDR3 size: 16 residues. CDR3: CASSEGGISYNSPLHF. Written as DNA, the CDR3 is TGCGCCAGCAGTGAGGGGGGGATCTCCTATAATTCACCCCTCCACTTT.